Below, 29 T cell receptor beta chains from the same sample are listed, as sequenced in a study of immune evolution from preneoplasia to lung adenocarcinoma. Here immunoSEQ multiplex PCR was the method, and the copy in TCRdb shows in-frame clones only, minus some. This table has about 7,000 clones, 60% to 80% appearing once. Sequenced material: FFPE adjacent normal lung tissue. The receptors originated from a person aged 70 to 79 with lung adenocarcinoma.

The chain combines TRBV4-1 with TRBJ1-1; 11 bases fit TRBD1. CDR3 size: 15 residues. Germline V lookup: CDR1 MGHRA, CDR2 YSYEKL. The V and J ends lost 4 bases and 5 bases, in that order; junction bases with no gene match: 6. CDR3 DNA sequence: TGCGCCAGCAGCCGAGGACAGGGGGCGAAGACTGAAGCTTTCTTT. Translating it yields CASSRGQGAKTEAFF.

This clone showed up just a few times. The chain couples TRBV6-5 to TRBJ2-3; TRBD1 agrees at 11 bases. Germline CDR1 reads MNHEY; CDR2 reads SVGAGI. After removal of 4 bases from V and 1 base from J, the junction contained 4 bases not matched to a gene. This CDR3 is 16 amino acids long. CDR3 region: CASSFGQGAGTDTQYF. CDR3 coding DNA: TGTGCCAGCAGTTTCGGACAGGGGGCCGGCACAGATACGCAGTATTTT.

The chain is built from TRBV7-6 and TRBJ2-3, with 7 positions matching TRBD1. This CDR3 is built from 15 residues. Germline CDR1 and CDR2: SGHVS and FNYEAQ. The V gene end was trimmed by 5 bases and the J gene end by 0 bases; junction bases not matched to a gene: 5. CDR3 nucleotide sequence: TGTGCCAGCAGCCAGAACAGGGGTAGCACAGATACGCAGTATTTT. Its protein is CASSQNRGSTDTQYF.

The chain couples TRBV7-9 to TRBJ1-2; D not resolved. The germline CDR1 and CDR2 sequences are SEHNR and FQNEAQ (reference sequence). The CDR3 is 14 residues long. The V end lost 5 bases, the J end lost 0 bases, and 10 bases lay between the germline ends. The CDR3 sequence is CASSQITANYGYTF. CDR3 in DNA: TGTGCCAGCAGCCAGATAACAGCTAACTATGGCTACACCTTC. The entire variable domain, with the rest obtained from reference TRBV7-9 and TRBJ1-2, is as follows: DTGVSQNPRHKITKRGQNVTFRCDPISEHNRLYWYRQTLGQGPEFLTYFQNEAQLEKSRLLSDRFSAERPKGSFSTLEIQRTEQGDSAMYLCASSQITANYGYTFGSGTRLTVV.

The gene calls are TRBV5-8 and TRBJ2-3; no clear D. V was clipped by 4 bases and J by 0 bases, with 15 bases between them. Germline CDR1 SGHTS, CDR2 YDEGEE. The CDR3 has 16 residues. The DNA of the CDR3 is TGTGCCAGCAGCCGCAAATCTGGAATTAGCACAGATACGCAGTATTTT. This encodes CASSRKSGISTDTQYF.

The J gene is TRBJ1-1, the V gene TRBV12-5; the match to TRBD1 covers 7 bases. Germline CDR1 LGHNT, CDR2 FRNRAP. The CDR3 covers 16 residues. With 1 base clipped from V and 2 bases from J, the junction kept 7 bases outside the gene matches. The CDR3, as DNA: TGTGCTAGTGGTTTGGGCTCCGGGACAGTAAACACTGAAGCTTTCTTT. Translating it yields CASGLGSGTVNTEAFF.

This chain uses TRBV15 with TRBJ2-3, with TRBD2 identical over 12 bases. CDR1 is LNHNV, CDR2 YYDKDF, per germline (reference sequence). V was pared by 1 base and J by 2 bases, with 7 bases of the junction left unmatched. This CDR3 has 18 residues. CDR3 in amino acids: CATSRGFTSGGNTDTQYF. CDR3 coding DNA: TGTGCCACCAGCAGAGGCTTCACTAGCGGGGGGAACACAGATACGCAGTATTTT.

The genes are TRBV6-5 and TRBJ2-7; D uncertain. Germline V CDR1 and CDR2: MNHEY, SVGAGI. With 6 bases removed from V and 0 bases from J, the gap between germline ends came to 9 bases. CDR3 length: 13 amino acids. CDR3 amino acids: CASRNSFSYEQYF. The CDR3 nucleotides are TGTGCCAGCAGAAACAGTTTCTCCTACGAGCAGTACTTC.

This chain links TRBV14 with TRBJ2-5, with D unclear. The germline gives CDR1 SGHDN, CDR2 FVKESK. Trimming pared 0 bases from V and 2 bases from J, leaving 4 bases between. The CDR3 loop spans 13 amino acids. CDR3 DNA sequence: TGTGCCAGCAGCCAAGACAGACAAGAGACCCAGTACTTC. Translated, it gives CASSQDRQETQYF.

V usage is TRBV9 and J usage is TRBJ2-3, with 9 bases identical to TRBD1. The CDR3 contains 15 residues. With 4 bases clipped from V and 4 bases from J, the junction kept 7 bases outside the gene matches. From germline, CDR1 is SGDLS and CDR2 YYNGEE. The CDR3 DNA is TGTGCCAGCAGCTACAGGGGGCAAGTCGCAGATACGCAGTATTTT. It encodes CASSYRGQVADTQYF. The variable domain in full, completed from reference TRBV9 and TRBJ2-3, reads DSGVTQTPKHLITATGQRVTLRCSPRSGDLSVYWYQQSLDQGLQFLIQYYNGEERAKGNILERFSAQQFPDLHSELNLSSLELGDSALYFCASSYRGQVADTQYFGPGTRLTVL.

The rearrangement links TRBV6-1 to TRBJ2-7; D unresolved. Trimming took off 0 bases at V and 2 bases at J, with 11 bases between the two ends. Germline loops: CDR1 MNHNS, CDR2 SASEGT. CDR3 length equals 15 residues. The CDR3 spells CASSEATRYPYEQYF. The CDR3 bases are TGTGCCAGCAGTGAAGCGACCAGGTACCCCTACGAGCAGTACTTC.

This clone was observed once. The DNA for the CDR3 is TGTGCCAGTAGTTCGACAGGGGGTATTTTCGAGCAGTACTTC. Amino acid sequence: CASSSTGGIFEQYF. This chain joins TRBV19 and TRBJ2-7; 9 positions agree with TRBD1. V shed 5 bases and J 6 bases; nucleotides not matched to a gene: 8. The CDR3 is 14 amino acids. From germline, CDR1 is LNHDA and CDR2 SQIVND (reference sequence).

The chain couples TRBV28 to TRBJ1-2; TRBD1 aligns across 7 bases. The CDR3 loop spans 14 amino acids. In germline, CDR1 is MDHEN, CDR2 SYDVKM. Trimming removed 7 bases from V and 4 bases from J; junction bases left unmatched: 9. In DNA form, the CDR3 reads TGTGCCAGCACCGGGACAGACACTAGCTATGGCTACACCTTC. It translates to CASTGTDTSYGYTF.

J is TRBJ1-1 and V is TRBV7-6; D is uncertain. Germline V lookup: CDR1 SGHVS, CDR2 FNYEAQ. The V and J ends lost 2 bases and 1 base respectively, with 5 bases between them. This CDR3 region has 13 residues. CDR3 protein: CASSLQENTEAFF. The CDR3 nucleotides read TGTGCCAGCAGCTTACAGGAGAACACTGAAGCTTTCTTT.

This clone was counted a single time. The chain employs TRBV9 and TRBJ2-3, with 10 bases identical to TRBD2. The CDR3 consists of 15 residues. The junction had 3 bases not matched to a gene; V was cut back by 1 base and J by 4 bases. CDR1 SGDLS and CDR2 YYNGEE come from the germline V gene. The CDR3 protein is CASSVTLAGADTQYF. As DNA, the CDR3 is TGTGCCAGCAGCGTAACTCTAGCGGGGGCAGATACGCAGTATTTT.

The rearrangement joins TRBV7-8 to TRBJ1-3; 11 bases align to TRBD1. The CDR3 consists of 16 residues. Germline V lookup: CDR1 SGHVS, CDR2 FQNEAQ. The junction had 2 bases not matched to a gene; V was cut back by 4 bases and J by 0 bases. CDR3 nucleotide sequence: TGTGCCAGCAGCTCCGGGACAGGGGGCTCTGGAAACACCATATATTTT. As protein: CASSSGTGGSGNTIYF.

This clone has more than one count but fewer than ten. The chain links TRBV13 to TRBJ2-1, with TRBD2 identical over 7 bases. In germline, CDR1 is PRHDT, CDR2 FYEKMQ (reference sequence). V lost 4 bases to trimming and J lost 10 bases; unmatched junction nucleotides: 13. The CDR3 consists of 15 residues. CDR3 bases: TGTGCCAGCAGCTGGCGGGGGACCCCTGGGAGGGAGCAGTTCTTC. This gives the protein CASSWRGTPGREQFF.

This clone was seen just once. The J gene is TRBJ1-5, the V gene TRBV6-1, with 7 positions matching TRBD1. Losses at the gene ends were 5 bases for V and 4 bases for J; bases not matched to a gene: 8. The CDR3 spans 15 residues. Germline CDR1 and CDR2: MNHNS and SASEGT. DNA for the CDR3: TGTGCCAGCAGTACCCGGACAGGTGAGAATCAGCCCCAGCATTTT. Its translation: CASSTRTGENQPQHF.

V and J are TRBV7-9 and TRBJ1-5; TRBD1 matches at 8 bases. Germline values: CDR1 SEHNR, CDR2 FQNEAQ (reference sequence). J lost 6 bases, V lost 1 base, and 5 bases had no gene match. The CDR3 has 15 amino acids. The CDR3 sequence is CASSLGQGAGQPQHF. CDR3 nucleotide sequence: TGTGCCAGCAGCTTAGGTCAGGGGGCCGGTCAGCCCCAGCATTTT.

The chain has TRBV9 and TRBJ1-6; D is unresolved. CDR3 size: 19 residues. With 4 bases removed from V and 0 bases from J, the gap between germline ends came to 20 bases. Germline CDR1 and CDR2: SGDLS and YYNGEE. The CDR3 DNA reads as TGTGCCAGCAGCCGCCTGGCCTACATCGGCCACTCCTATAATTCACCCCTCCACTTT. Its translation is CASSRLAYIGHSYNSPLHF. Combining the CDR3 with reference TRBV9 and TRBJ1-6 gives the whole variable domain DSGVTQTPKHLITATGQRVTLRCSPRSGDLSVYWYQQSLDQGLQFLIQYYNGEERAKGNILERFSAQQFPDLHSELNLSSLELGDSALYFCASSRLAYIGHSYNSPLHFGNGTRLTVT.

The rearrangement uses TRBV6-5 and TRBJ2-3; a weak D match, TRBD1 (5 bases). This CDR3 contains 13 residues. Germline V CDR1 and CDR2: MNHEY, SVGAGI. The V end was cut by 2 bases, the J end by 14 bases, with 17 bases between. The CDR3, as DNA: TGTGCCAGCAGTTACGATTCTGACAGATTTCGGTATTTT. Translation gives CASSYDSDRFRYF.

This sequence joins TRBV2 and TRBJ2-7, with D unclear. Trimming cost V 7 bases and J 4 bases, with 17 bases left between them. Per germline, CDR1 SNHLY and CDR2 FYNNEI. This CDR3 region has 14 residues. CDR3 loop: CASKTDPGWYEQYF. CDR3 DNA sequence: TGTGCCAGCAAGACGGACCCCGGGTGGTACGAGCAGTACTTC.

The chain links TRBV20-1 to TRBJ2-4, with D unresolved. V was shortened by 3 bases and J by 10 bases, with 10 bases between the two germline ends. Germline-derived CDR1 and CDR2 are DFQATT and SNEGSKA (reference sequence). The CDR3 extends over 11 amino acids. CDR3 region: CSASPRFIQYF. The CDR3 DNA reads TGCAGTGCTAGTCCCCGGTTTATTCAGTACTTC.

The chain joins TRBV6-1 to TRBJ2-5; D is unclear. This CDR3 is 13 amino acids long. Trimming shortened V by 5 bases and J by 1 base, and 8 bases separated the two germline ends. Germline CDR1 and CDR2: MNHNS and SASEGT. This chain's CDR3 is CASSSNGQETQYF. DNA of the CDR3: TGTGCCAGCAGTTCAAATGGCCAAGAGACCCAGTACTTC.

V usage is TRBV6-5 and J usage is TRBJ1-1; D unclear. CDR1 and CDR2 (germline): MNHEY, SVGAGI. Deletions cut 6 bases from V and 5 bases from J, with 19 bases between. This CDR3 has 15 amino acids. The CDR3 reads CASSSDRYGRTEAFF. CDR3 sequence (DNA): TGTGCCAGCAGCTCTGACCGCTACGGGCGGACTGAAGCTTTCTTT.

The V and J genes are TRBV15 and TRBJ1-1; D is perhaps TRBD1 (6 bases). The CDR3 has 13 amino acids. Trimming took off 4 bases at V and 4 bases at J, with 10 bases between the two ends. Germline CDR1 LNHNV, CDR2 YYDKDF (reference sequence). The CDR3: CATSKQGGTEAFF. CDR3 bases: TGTGCCACCAGCAAACAGGGAGGCACTGAAGCTTTCTTT. The full variable domain, with the rest looked up from reference TRBV15 and TRBJ1-1, is DAMVIQNPRYQVTQFGKPVTLSCSQTLNHNVMYWYQQKSSQAPKLLFHYYDKDFNNEADTPDNFQSRRPNTSFCFLDIRSPGLGDTAMYLCATSKQGGTEAFFGQGTRLTVV.

The V call is TRBV2, the J call TRBJ2-2; 7 nucleotides align to TRBD1. Germline lookup yields CDR1 SNHLY and CDR2 FYNNEI. The J segment lost 5 bases and the V segment lost 1 base, leaving 4 bases of the junction unmatched. The CDR3 consists of 15 residues. CDR3 sequence: CASSEGTGLTGELFF. The CDR3, as DNA: TGTGCCAGCAGTGAAGGGACAGGATTGACCGGGGAGCTGTTTTTT.

The chain joins TRBV18 to TRBJ2-2; D remains ambiguous. This CDR3 spans 13 amino acids. The V end was cut by 7 bases, the J end by 2 bases, with 8 bases between. Germline V gives CDR1 KGHSH, CDR2 LQKENI. The CDR3 sequence: CASWWRNTGELFF. The CDR3 nucleotides read TGTGCCAGCTGGTGGCGTAACACCGGGGAGCTGTTTTTT.

The chain recombines TRBV14 with TRBJ2-5; 8 bases are shared with TRBD2. The V gene end was trimmed by 4 bases and the J gene end by 5 bases; junction bases not matched to a gene: 15. Germline CDR1 and CDR2: SGHDN and FVKESK. The CDR3 covers 17 residues. CDR3 in amino acids: CASSPSWRGVGRETQYF. CDR3 nucleotides: TGTGCCAGCAGCCCCAGCTGGCGGGGGGTAGGAAGGGAGACCCAGTACTTC. Full variable domain (missing parts from reference TRBV14 and TRBJ2-5): EAGVTQFPSHSVIEKGQTVTLRCDPISGHDNLYWYRRVMGKEIKFLLHFVKESKQDESGMPNNRFLAERTGGTYSTLKVQPAELEDSGVYFCASSPSWRGVGRETQYFGPGTRLLVL.